The next 10 T cell receptor beta chains were all read from a single sample in a study of CD8 T cells in Susac syndrome. Roughly 0.45 to 1 ug RNA was reverse transcribed with random hexamers. In TCRdb, the immunoSEQ multiplex PCR reads were re-called with MiXCR into one record per CDR3 protein. The sample consists of some 120,000 distinct CDR3 sequences, 80% to 95% of them appearing once. Input material: CD4+ T cells from PBMCs. Receptors originate from a human donor in good health.

The CDR3: CSAPNRAQGEQYF. The CDR3 DNA sequence: TGCAGTGCTCCCAACAGGGCGCAGGGGGAGCAGTACTTC. The rearrangement uses TRBV20-1 and TRBJ2-7; perhaps TRBD1 as D (6 bases). Trimming took 5 bases from V and 7 from J, leaving 18 bases between them. In germline, CDR1 is DFQATT, CDR2 SNEGSKA (reference sequence). CDR3 length: 13 residues.

This clonotype was picked up a small number of times. At one end the junction does not follow the germline gene, possibly because of a read error. V is TRBV29-1 and J is TRBJ2-5; no reliable D call. Per germline, CDR1 SQVTM and CDR2 ANQGSEA. This CDR3 has 12 residues. The CDR3 sequence: CSVPSAQETQYF. CDR3 sequence (DNA): TGCAGCGTCCCAAGCGCCCAAGAGACTCAGTACTTC.

This chain uses TRBV5-6 with TRBJ2-1; 7 nucleotides match TRBD1. J was trimmed by 5 bases and V by 3 bases; bases with no gene match: 14. The CDR3 consists of 17 residues. Germline V gene lookup returns CDR1 SGHDT and CDR2 YYEEEE. The CDR3 DNA follows: TGTGCCAGCAGCTCCGGACAGGTTTCTCACCTGAACAATGAGCAGTTCTTC. Translated: CASSSGQVSHLNNEQFF.

This clonotype was seen only once. V and J are TRBV18 and TRBJ2-3; D is unresolved. V shed 5 bases and J shed 1 base, with 13 bases lying between them. Germline V CDR1 and CDR2: KGHSH, LQKENI. The CDR3 extends over 15 amino acids. The CDR3 protein is CASSIGAEGTDTQYF. CDR3 sequence (DNA): TGTGCCAGCTCAATCGGCGCAGAGGGCACAGATACGCAGTATTTT. Drawing the rest from reference TRBV18 and TRBJ2-3, the complete variable domain is NAGVMQNPRHLVRRRGQEARLRCSPMKGHSHVYWYRQLPEEGLKFMVYLQKENIIDESGMPKERFSAEFPKEGPSILRIQQVVRGDSAAYFCASSIGAEGTDTQYFGPGTRLTVL.

CDR3 amino acids: CASSNGQPNTEAFF. For the CDR3, the DNA is TGTGCCAGCAGCAATGGACAGCCAAACACTGAAGCTTTCTTT. The chain has TRBV2 and TRBJ1-1; tentatively, D is TRBD1 (6 bases). The CDR3 has 14 residues. In germline, CDR1 is SNHLY, CDR2 FYNNEI. V was shortened by 6 bases and J by 2 bases, with 13 bases between the two germline ends.

The V call is TRBV13, the J call TRBJ2-1; TRBD1 agrees at 7 bases. Germline V gives CDR1 PRHDT, CDR2 FYEKMQ (reference sequence). V trimming: 3 bases; J trimming: 3 bases; junction bases outside the gene matches: 11. There are 17 residues in the CDR3. CDR3 sequence: CASSFTQGTGVYNEQFF. The CDR3 nucleotides read TGTGCCAGCAGCTTTACGCAGGGAACAGGGGTCTACAATGAGCAGTTCTTC.

This clonotype occurred once. The chain uses TRBV2 and TRBJ2-1; 7 bases line up with TRBD2. The CDR3 is made up of 14 amino acids. The germline V gene has CDR1 SNHLY and CDR2 FYNNEI. The trim removed 5 bases at V and 8 bases at J, leaving 9 bases unmatched. The CDR3 DNA is TGTGCCAGCAGTCCCCGACTAGCTTGGGATGAGCAGTTCTTC. Translating gives CASSPRLAWDEQFF.

This clonotype has more than one count but fewer than ten. CDR3 protein: CASTDPLLGEQFF. CDR3 sequence (DNA): TGTGCCAGCACCGACCCCTTGCTGGGGGAGCAGTTCTTC. The chain links TRBV6-5 to TRBJ2-1; unclear D gene. Germline V gives CDR1 MNHEY, CDR2 SVGAGI. The V and J ends lost 7 bases and 10 bases respectively, with 17 bases between them. This CDR3 spans 13 amino acids.

This chain connects TRBV7-2 to TRBJ2-5; 7 bases agree with TRBD1. The CDR3 runs 15 residues. After removal of 2 bases from V and 2 bases from J, the junction contained 5 bases not matched to a gene. Germline V CDR1 and CDR2: SGHTA, FQGNSA. CDR3 sequence: CASSLRGRGQETQYF. Written as DNA, the CDR3 is TGTGCCAGCAGCTTAAGGGGCAGGGGGCAAGAGACCCAGTACTTC.

V usage is TRBV6-2 or TRBV6-3 and J usage is TRBJ1-1; unclear D gene. The V gene lost 10 bases and the J gene lost 1 base, with 7 bases spanning the gap. There are 11 residues in the CDR3. The germline CDR1 and CDR2 sequences are MNHEY and SVGEGT. CDR3 loop: CATTENTEAFF. CDR3 coding DNA: TGTGCCACCACAGAGAACACTGAAGCTTTCTTT.